The subject of this entry is one T cell receptor (beta chain). The sample is drawn from a study of T cell responses to AZD1222 COVID-19 vaccine. V was trimmed by 2 bases and J by 9 bases, leaving 17 bases between them. CDR3 length: 15 amino acids. Germline values: CDR1 SEHNR, CDR2 FQNEAQ (reference sequence). Only in-frame clones appear in the TCRdb table, and some are missing; sequencing was by immunoSEQ multiplex PCR. The data contain 120,000 or so clones, around 87% of them singletons. The TCR comes from an adult in good health. The sequenced sample was peripheral blood, obtained on day 0 of AZD1222 vaccination. V and J are TRBV7-9 and TRBJ1-3, with TRBD1 as a possible D gene (5 bases). As DNA, the CDR3 is TGTGCCAGCAGCTTATCCCGGGGGGAGTTTGGCACCATATATTTT. Translating gives CASSLSRGEFGTIYF.